This T cell receptor (beta chain) emerged from a study of T cells in Graves' hyperthyroidism and ophthalmopathy. Study results and caveats: Median prediction lead before ophthalmopathy onset was 6.5 months with the model.

Using RNA transcripts as the source, TCR beta CDR3 regions were amplified. Using the HTBI primer set, a first-round RT-PCR was run on the TCR CDR3. TCRdb recomputed calls from the multiplex PCR reads with MiXCR, one row per CDR3 protein. The table includes about 210,000 distinct CDR3 sequences, about 15% detected once. Notes on this clonotype: Its antigen remains unknown. Relative to the germline gene, one junction end is altered; a read error may explain this.

Sequencing used blood. This TCR was sampled from a man aged 45-60 years with Graves' hyperthyroidism.

This CDR3 reads CANSHPAGLSSGNEQFF. CDR3 bases: TGTGCCAACAGCCATCCCGCGGGACTATCTTCGGGCAATGAGCAGTTCTTC. The chain combines TRBV7-9 with TRBJ2-1; 7 bases align to TRBD2. Germline V gene lookup returns CDR1 SEHNR and CDR2 FQNEAQ (reference sequence). The CDR3 has 17 residues.